The next 5 T cell receptor beta chains were all read from a single sample in a study of CD8 T cells in ankylosing spondylitis. TCRdb fed the 5' RACE reads into MiXCR, producing one record per CDR3 protein. The table records roughly 170,000 distinct CDR3 sequences, 9.8% of them present only once. The specimen sequenced was blood, either unsorted or a sorted T cell fraction (not recorded which). These receptors were obtained from a female donor with ankylosing spondylitis or in good health (not recorded which).

This clonotype was seen at least ten times. The chain combines TRBV4-2 with TRBJ2-7; D uncertain. The CDR3 consists of 12 residues. Germline loops: CDR1 LGHNA, CDR2 YNFKEQ. V was trimmed by 3 bases and J by 4 bases, leaving 7 bases between them. The CDR3 here is CASSHSGYEQYF. The CDR3 coding sequence is TGTGCCAGCAGCCATTCGGGTTACGAGCAGTACTTC.

The CDR3 reads CASSDRSTNEKLFF. CDR3 nucleotides: TGTGCCAGCAGCGACAGATCAACTAATGAAAAACTGTTTTTT. The chain carries TRBV16 and TRBJ1-4; tentative D call: TRBD1 (5 bases). The germline V gene has CDR1 KGHSY and CDR2 FQNENV. V lost 5 bases, J lost 0 bases, and 7 bases lay in between. The CDR3 is 14 amino acids.

This clonotype has only one observation. DNA of the CDR3: TGTGCCAGCAGCCAAGGAAGTCTCAATGAGCAGTTCTTC. Protein product: CASSQGSLNEQFF. The V and J genes are TRBV14 and TRBJ2-1; D gene uncertain. This CDR3 region has 13 residues. V lost 1 base and J lost 6, with 7 bases in between. Germline lookup yields CDR1 SGHDN and CDR2 FVKESK.

The chain couples TRBV27 to TRBJ2-5; 9 nucleotides match TRBD2. The CDR3 has 14 residues. V lost 3 bases, J lost 4 bases, and 3 bases stayed unmatched. Germline V lookup: CDR1 MNHEY, CDR2 SMNVEV (reference sequence). CDR3 bases: TGTGCCAGCAGTTTGCGGGAGGGTCTAGAGACCCAGTACTTC. Translation: CASSLREGLETQYF.

In this sample, this clonotype turned up a few times. J is TRBJ2-7 and V is TRBV27, with TRBD2 identical over 13 bases. CDR3 length equals 14 residues. Germline values: CDR1 MNHEY, CDR2 SMNVEV (reference sequence). The V gene end was trimmed by 6 bases and the J gene end by 2 bases; junction bases not matched to a gene: 1. The CDR3 DNA is TGTGCCAGCAGCGGGACTAGCGGGGCCTACGAGCAGTACTTC. Its translation is CASSGTSGAYEQYF.